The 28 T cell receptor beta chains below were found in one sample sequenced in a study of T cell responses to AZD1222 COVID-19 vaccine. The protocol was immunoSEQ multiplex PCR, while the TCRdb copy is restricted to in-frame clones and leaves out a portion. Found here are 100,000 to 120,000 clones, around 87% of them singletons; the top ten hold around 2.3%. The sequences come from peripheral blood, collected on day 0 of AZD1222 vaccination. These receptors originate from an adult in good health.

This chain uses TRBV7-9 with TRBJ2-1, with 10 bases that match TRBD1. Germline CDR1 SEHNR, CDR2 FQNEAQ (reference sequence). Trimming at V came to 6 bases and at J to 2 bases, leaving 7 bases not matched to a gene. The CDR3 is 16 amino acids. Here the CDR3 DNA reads TGTGCCAGCAGACCGACAGGGGGCCGACCCTACAATGAGCAGTTCTTC. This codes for CASRPTGGRPYNEQFF.

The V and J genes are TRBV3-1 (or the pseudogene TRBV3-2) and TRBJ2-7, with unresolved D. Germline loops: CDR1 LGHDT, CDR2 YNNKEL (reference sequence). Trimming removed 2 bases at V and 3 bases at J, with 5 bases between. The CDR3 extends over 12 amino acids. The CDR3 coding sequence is TGTGCCAGCAGCCAAAGTATCTACGAGCAGTACTTC. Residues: CASSQSIYEQYF.

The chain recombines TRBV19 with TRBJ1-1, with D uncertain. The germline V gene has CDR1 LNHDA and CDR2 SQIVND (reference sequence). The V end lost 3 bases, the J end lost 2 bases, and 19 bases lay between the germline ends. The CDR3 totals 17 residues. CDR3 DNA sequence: TGTGCCAGTAGTATCGTCAGGCTTGGCAGCAGAAACACTGAAGCTTTCTTT. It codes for CASSIVRLGSRNTEAFF.

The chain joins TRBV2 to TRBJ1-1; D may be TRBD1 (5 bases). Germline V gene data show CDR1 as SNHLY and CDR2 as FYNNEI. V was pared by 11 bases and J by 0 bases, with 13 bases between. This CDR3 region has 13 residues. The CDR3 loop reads CAGDQGMNTEAFF. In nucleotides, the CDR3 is TGTGCCGGAGATCAGGGTATGAACACTGAAGCTTTCTTT.

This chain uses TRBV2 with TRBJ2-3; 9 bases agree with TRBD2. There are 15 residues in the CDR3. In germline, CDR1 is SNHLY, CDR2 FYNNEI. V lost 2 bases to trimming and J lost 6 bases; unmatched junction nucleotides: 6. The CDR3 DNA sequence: TGTGCCAGCAGTGAACTGGGCGGGAGGGCGGATACGCAGTATTTT. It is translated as CASSELGGRADTQYF. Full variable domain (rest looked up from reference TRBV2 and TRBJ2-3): EPEVTQTPSHQVTQMGQEVILRCVPISNHLYFYWYRQILGQKVEFLVSFYNNEISEKSEIFDDQFSVERPDGSNFTLKIRSTKLEDSAMYFCASSELGGRADTQYFGPGTRLTVL.

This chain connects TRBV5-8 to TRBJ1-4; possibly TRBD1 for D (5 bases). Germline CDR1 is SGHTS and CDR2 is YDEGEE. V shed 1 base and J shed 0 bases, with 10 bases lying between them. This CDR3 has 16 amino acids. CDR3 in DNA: TGTGCCAGCAGCTTGTTGGGGGAAACAACTAATGAAAAACTGTTTTTT. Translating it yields CASSLLGETTNEKLFF. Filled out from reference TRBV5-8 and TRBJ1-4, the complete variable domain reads EAGVTQSPTHLIKTRGQQATLRCSPISGHTSVYWYQQALGLGLQFLLWYDEGEERNRGNFPPRFSGRQFPNYSSELNVNALELEDSALYLCASSLLGETTNEKLFFGSGTQLSVL.

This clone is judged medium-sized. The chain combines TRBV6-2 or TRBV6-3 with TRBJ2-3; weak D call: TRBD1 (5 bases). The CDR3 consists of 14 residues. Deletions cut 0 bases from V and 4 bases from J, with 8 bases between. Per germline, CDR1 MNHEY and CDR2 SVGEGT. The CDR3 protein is CASSYSEGADTQYF. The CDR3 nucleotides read TGTGCCAGCAGTTACTCGGAAGGGGCAGATACGCAGTATTTT.

CDR3 in amino acids: CASRGDRNYGYTF. CDR3 DNA: TGTGCCAGCAGGGGGGACAGAAACTATGGCTACACCTTC. The J gene is TRBJ1-2, the V gene TRBV27, with 7 nucleotides matching TRBD1. Looked up from germline, CDR1 is MNHEY and CDR2 is SMNVEV (reference sequence). The J segment lost 2 bases and the V segment lost 6 bases, leaving 3 bases of the junction unmatched. CDR3 length equals 13 residues.

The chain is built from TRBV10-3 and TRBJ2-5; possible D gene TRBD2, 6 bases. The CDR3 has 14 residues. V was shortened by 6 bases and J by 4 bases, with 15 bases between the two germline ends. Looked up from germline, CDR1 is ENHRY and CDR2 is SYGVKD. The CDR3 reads CAISLGLTPETQYF. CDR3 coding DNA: TGTGCCATCAGCCTTGGACTAACCCCAGAGACCCAGTACTTC.

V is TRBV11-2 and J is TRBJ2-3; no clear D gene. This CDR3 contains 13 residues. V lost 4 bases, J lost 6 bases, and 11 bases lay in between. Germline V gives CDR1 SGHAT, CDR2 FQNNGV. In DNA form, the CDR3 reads TGTGCCAGCAGCTCAACCCCAGCGGATACGCAGTATTTT. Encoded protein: CASSSTPADTQYF.

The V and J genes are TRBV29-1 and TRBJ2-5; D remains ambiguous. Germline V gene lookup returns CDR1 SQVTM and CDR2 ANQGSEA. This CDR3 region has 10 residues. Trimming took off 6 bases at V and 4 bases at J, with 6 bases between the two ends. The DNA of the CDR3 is TGCAGCGTCACTGTAGAGACCCAGTACTTC. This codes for CSVTVETQYF. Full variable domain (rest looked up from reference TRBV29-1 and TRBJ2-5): SAVISQKPSRDICQRGTSLTIQCQVDSQVTMMFWYRQQPGQSLTLIATANQGSEATYESGFVIDKFPISRPNLTFSTLTVSNMSPEDSSIYLCSVTVETQYFGPGTRLLVL.

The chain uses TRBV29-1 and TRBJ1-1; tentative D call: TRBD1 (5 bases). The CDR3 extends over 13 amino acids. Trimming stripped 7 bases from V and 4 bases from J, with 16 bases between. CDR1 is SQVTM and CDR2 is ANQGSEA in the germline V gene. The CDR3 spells CSAPGQGSTEAFF. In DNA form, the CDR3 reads TGCAGCGCCCCGGGGCAGGGCAGCACTGAAGCTTTCTTT.

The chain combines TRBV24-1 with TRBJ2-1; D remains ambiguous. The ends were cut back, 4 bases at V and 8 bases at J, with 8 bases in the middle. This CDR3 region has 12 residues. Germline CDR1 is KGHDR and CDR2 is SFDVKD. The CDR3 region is CATSDAHDEQFF. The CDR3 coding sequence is TGTGCCACCAGTGACGCCCACGATGAGCAGTTCTTC.

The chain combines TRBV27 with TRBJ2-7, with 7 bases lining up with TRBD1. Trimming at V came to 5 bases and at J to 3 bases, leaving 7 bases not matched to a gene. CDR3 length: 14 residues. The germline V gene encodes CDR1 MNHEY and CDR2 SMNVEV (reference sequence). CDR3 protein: CASSLGGQFYEQYF. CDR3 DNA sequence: TGTGCCAGCAGTCTTGGGGGACAGTTCTACGAGCAGTACTTC.

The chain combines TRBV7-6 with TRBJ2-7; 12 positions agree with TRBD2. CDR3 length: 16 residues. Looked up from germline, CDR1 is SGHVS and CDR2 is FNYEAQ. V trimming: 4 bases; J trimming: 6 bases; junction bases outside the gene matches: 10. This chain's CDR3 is CASSSRTSGDLGEQYF. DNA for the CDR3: TGTGCCAGCAGCTCCCGGACTAGCGGGGATCTAGGCGAGCAGTACTTC.

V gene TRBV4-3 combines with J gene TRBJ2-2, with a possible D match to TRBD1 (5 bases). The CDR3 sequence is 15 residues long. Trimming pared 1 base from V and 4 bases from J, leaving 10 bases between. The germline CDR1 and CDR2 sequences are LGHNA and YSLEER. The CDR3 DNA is TGCGCCAGCAGCCAAGCTTACAGGAGCACCGGGGAGCTGTTTTTT. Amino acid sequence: CASSQAYRSTGELFF.

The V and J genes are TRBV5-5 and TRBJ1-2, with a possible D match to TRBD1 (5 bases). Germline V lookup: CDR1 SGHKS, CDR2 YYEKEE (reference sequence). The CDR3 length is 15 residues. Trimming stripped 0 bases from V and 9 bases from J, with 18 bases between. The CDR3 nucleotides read TGTGCCAGCAGCTTGGACCCTGGACCCGACAGCCGCTACACCTTC. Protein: CASSLDPGPDSRYTF.

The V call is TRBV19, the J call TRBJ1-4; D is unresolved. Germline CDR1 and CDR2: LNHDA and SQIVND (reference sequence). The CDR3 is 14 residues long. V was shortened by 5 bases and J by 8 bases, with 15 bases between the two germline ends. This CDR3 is CASSATDLREKLFF. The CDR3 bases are TGTGCCAGTAGTGCAACGGACCTGAGGGAAAAACTGTTTTTT.

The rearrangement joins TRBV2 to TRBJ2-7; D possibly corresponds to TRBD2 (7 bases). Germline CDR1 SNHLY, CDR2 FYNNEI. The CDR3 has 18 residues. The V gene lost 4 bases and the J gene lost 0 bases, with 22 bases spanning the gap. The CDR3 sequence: CASSVDLLGRGHSYEQYF. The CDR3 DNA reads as TGTGCCAGCAGTGTTGATCTGTTGGGGCGGGGGCACTCCTACGAGCAGTACTTC.

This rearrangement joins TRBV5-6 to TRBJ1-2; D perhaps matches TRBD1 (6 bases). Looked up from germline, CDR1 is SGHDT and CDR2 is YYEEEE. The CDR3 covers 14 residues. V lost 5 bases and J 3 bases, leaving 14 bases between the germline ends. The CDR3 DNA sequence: TGTGCCAGCAGAATCAGGGGCAGGGACTATGGCTACACCTTC. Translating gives CASRIRGRDYGYTF.

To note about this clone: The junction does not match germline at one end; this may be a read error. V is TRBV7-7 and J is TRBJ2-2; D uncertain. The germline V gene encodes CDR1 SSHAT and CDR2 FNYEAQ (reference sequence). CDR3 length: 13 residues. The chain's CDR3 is CASSLSWAGELFF. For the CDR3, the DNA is TGTGCTAGCAGCTTATCGTGGGCCGGGGAGCTGTTTTTT.

This CDR3 reads CASSTVGAGRYGYTF. CDR3 nucleotides: TGTGCCAGCAGCACAGTAGGGGCGGGACGGTATGGCTACACCTTC. The chain employs TRBV6-5 and TRBJ1-2, with D possibly matching TRBD1 (5 bases). The CDR3 is 15 residues long. Germline values: CDR1 MNHEY, CDR2 SVGAGI. V lost 6 bases, J lost 5 bases, and 19 bases lay in between.

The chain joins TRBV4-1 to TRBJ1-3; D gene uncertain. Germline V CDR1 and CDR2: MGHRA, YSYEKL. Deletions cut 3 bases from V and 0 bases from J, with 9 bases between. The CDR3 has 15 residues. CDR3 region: CASSQTDSSGNTIYF. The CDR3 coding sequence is TGCGCCAGCAGCCAGACGGATAGCTCTGGAAACACCATATATTTT.

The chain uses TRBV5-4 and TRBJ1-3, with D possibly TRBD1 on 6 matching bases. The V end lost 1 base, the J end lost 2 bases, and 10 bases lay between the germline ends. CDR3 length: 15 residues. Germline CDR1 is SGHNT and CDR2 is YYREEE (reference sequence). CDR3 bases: TGTGCCAGCAGCTTGCAGGGGAGGACTGGAAACACCATATATTTT. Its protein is CASSLQGRTGNTIYF.

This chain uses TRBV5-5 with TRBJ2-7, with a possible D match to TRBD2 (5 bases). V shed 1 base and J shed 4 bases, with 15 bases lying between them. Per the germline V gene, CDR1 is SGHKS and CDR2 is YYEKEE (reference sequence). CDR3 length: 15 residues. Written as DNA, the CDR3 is TGTGCCAGCAGCTTGTCCGGGGTAGACCTATACGAGCAGTACTTC. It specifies CASSLSGVDLYEQYF.

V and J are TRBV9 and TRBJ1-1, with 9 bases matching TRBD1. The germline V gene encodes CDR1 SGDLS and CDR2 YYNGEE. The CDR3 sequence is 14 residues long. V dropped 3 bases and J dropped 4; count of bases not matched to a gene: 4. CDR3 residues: CASSARTGVTEAFF. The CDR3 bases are TGTGCCAGCAGCGCCCGGACAGGGGTCACTGAAGCTTTCTTT.

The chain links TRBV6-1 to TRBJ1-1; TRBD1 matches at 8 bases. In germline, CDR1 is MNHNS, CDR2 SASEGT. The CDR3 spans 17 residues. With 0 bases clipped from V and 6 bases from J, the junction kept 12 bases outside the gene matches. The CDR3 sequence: CASSEARGTGISSEAFF. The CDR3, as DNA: TGTGCCAGCAGTGAAGCGCGAGGGACAGGAATAAGCTCTGAAGCTTTCTTT.

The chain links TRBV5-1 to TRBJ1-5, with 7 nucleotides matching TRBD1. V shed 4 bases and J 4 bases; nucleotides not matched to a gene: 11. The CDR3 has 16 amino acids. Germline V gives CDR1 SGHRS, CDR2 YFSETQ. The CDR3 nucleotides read TGCGCCAGCAGCCTGTACGGGACAGCTTCTAATCAGCCCCAGCATTTT. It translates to CASSLYGTASNQPQHF. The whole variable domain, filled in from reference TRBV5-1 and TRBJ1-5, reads KAGVTQTPRYLIKTRGQQVTLSCSPISGHRSVSWYQQTPGQGLQFLFEYFSETQRNKGNFPGRFSGRQFSNSRSEMNVSTLELGDSALYLCASSLYGTASNQPQHFGDGTRLSIL.